This is a list of T cell receptor beta chains from one sample in a study of T cells after yellow fever vaccination. Via MiXCR, TCRdb re-called the 5' RACE reads, giving one row per CDR3 protein. The repertoire consists of under 200,000 distinct CDR3 sequences, with 11% occurring once and the leading ten covering 30% to 45%. This material consisted of CD8+ T cells sorted from PBMCs, taken 15 days after the yellow fever booster vaccination. Receptor source: a man aged 18 to 35 who received the YFV17D yellow fever vaccine. Each CDR3 is given with its conserved first and last residue. A D gene is named only where the DNA matches it firmly. For some rows the clone size is stated as once, few or many, or as a class when expanded; others skip it.

clone_size	cdr3_length	v_call	d_call	j_call	cdr3_aa	cdr3_nt
-	14	TRBV5-1	-	TRBJ2-2	CASSFLRAQAELFF	TGCGCCAGCAGCTTCTTAAGAGCGCAGGCGGAGCTGTTTTTT
few	17	TRBV20-1	TRBD1	TRBJ2-7	CSARAPLADRYSYEQYF	TGCAGTGCTAGAGCCCCCCTCGCGGACAGGTACTCCTACGAGCAGTACTTC
-	15	TRBV5-1	-	TRBJ2-7	CASSLDGGRIYEQYF	TGCGCCAGCAGCCTTGATGGGGGGCGCATCTACGAGCAGTACTTC
-	14	TRBV7-9	-	TRBJ1-6	CASSLVQGNSPLHF	TGTGCCAGCAGCTTAGTTCAGGGAAATTCACCCCTCCACTTT
few	13	TRBV6-1	TRBD2	TRBJ2-1	CASSETSWNEQFF	TGTGCCAGCAGTGAGACTAGCTGGAATGAGCAGTTCTTC
-	16	TRBV7-2	-	TRBJ1-5	CASSLEGKVSNQPQHF	TGTGCCAGCAGCTTAGAGGGGAAGGTTAGCAATCAGCCCCAGCATTTT
few	13	TRBV6-6	-	TRBJ2-7	CASSLTDYYEQYF	TGTGCCAGCAGTTTAACAGATTACTACGAGCAGTACTTC
-	15	TRBV6-5	TRBD1	TRBJ1-5	CASSTSTGGGQPQHF	TGTGCCAGCAGTACCTCGACAGGGGGTGGTCAGCCCCAGCATTTT
-	14	TRBV27	-	TRBJ2-5	CASGRGQGWETQYF	TGTGCCAGCGGCCGGGGGCAGGGATGGGAGACCCAGTACTTC
-	17	TRBV3-1	-	TRBJ2-2	CASSHNPAHFNTGELFF	TGTGCCAGCAGCCACAACCCTGCGCACTTTAACACCGGGGAGCTGTTTTTT
-	14	TRBV28	-	TRBJ2-1	CATSMWGPYNEQFF	TGTGCCACGAGCATGTGGGGGCCGTACAATGAGCAGTTCTTC
-	22	TRBV5-1	TRBD1	TRBJ2-7	CASSFPGTGGVRRPPGSYEQYF	TGCGCCAGCAGCTTCCCCGGGACAGGGGGTGTCCGGCGGCCCCCTGGGTCCTACGAGCAGTACTTC
-	14	TRBV12-3/TRBV12-4	-	TRBJ2-3	CASTPGSFTDTQYF	TGTGCCAGCACCCCAGGTAGTTTCACAGATACGCAGTATTTT
-	15	TRBV27	TRBD1	TRBJ2-7	CASSWDRVPTYEQYF	TGTGCCAGCAGTTGGGACAGGGTCCCCACCTACGAGCAGTACTTC
-	14	TRBV5-1	-	TRBJ2-1	CASTLGDLGNEQFF	TGCGCCAGCACCCTGGGCGATTTAGGGAATGAGCAGTTCTTC
-	12	TRBV27	-	TRBJ1-5	CASSLLGQPQHF	TGTGCCAGCAGTTTATTGGGCCAGCCCCAGCATTTT
few	12	TRBV6-2/TRBV6-3	-	TRBJ2-5	CASSSPMETQYF	TGTGCCAGCAGTTCCCCCATGGAGACCCAGTACTTC
-	21	TRBV4-3	TRBD2	TRBJ2-3	CASSQDRGSSGGSPSTDTQYF	TGCGCCAGCAGCCAAGATCGGGGGAGTAGCGGGGGTTCGCCTAGCACAGATACGCAGTATTTT
many	15	TRBV4-1	TRBD1	TRBJ1-1	CASSQFRDRGAEAFF	TGCGCCAGCAGCCAATTCCGGGACAGGGGCGCTGAAGCTTTCTTT
many	12	TRBV6-6	-	TRBJ1-5	CAIAGGIQPQHF	TGTGCGATAGCGGGGGGAATTCAGCCCCAGCATTTT
few	14	TRBV5-4	TRBD1	TRBJ2-5	CASSSRDREETQYF	TGTGCCAGCAGCTCACGGGACAGGGAAGAGACCCAGTACTTC
-	16	TRBV5-6	TRBD2	TRBJ2-3	CASSSAGDGSTDTQYF	TGTGCCAGCAGCTCCGCGGGGGACGGGTCTACAGATACGCAGTATTTT
few	13	TRBV29-1	-	TRBJ2-5	CSVLTGLQETQYF	TGCAGCGTATTGACAGGCCTACAAGAGACCCAGTACTTC
-	17	TRBV4-3	-	TRBJ2-1	CASSQDETAVRGYEQFF	TGCGCCAGCAGCCAAGATGAGACGGCTGTTCGAGGCTATGAGCAGTTCTTC
-	16	TRBV4-3	-	TRBJ1-2	CASSHLTGLLSYGYTF	TGCGCCAGCAGCCACTTGACAGGTCTGCTGAGCTATGGCTACACCTTC
many	12	TRBV12-3/TRBV12-4	-	TRBJ2-1	CASSLGYNEQFF	TGTGCCAGCAGCTTAGGGTACAATGAGCAGTTCTTC
-	11	TRBV9	-	TRBJ2-5	CASSDFETQYF	TGTGCCAGCAGCGACTTCGAGACCCAGTACTTC
few	15	TRBV4-1	-	TRBJ1-1	CASSHPLRTRTEAFF	TGCGCCAGCAGCCATCCCCTGCGAACTAGGACTGAAGCTTTCTTT
few	13	TRBV7-9	-	TRBJ2-7	CASIGGPKYEQYF	TGTGCCAGCATCGGGGGGCCTAAATACGAGCAGTACTTC
few	15	TRBV4-3	TRBD2	TRBJ2-7	CASSQGLADYLEQYF	TGCGCCAGCAGCCAAGGACTAGCGGATTACCTCGAGCAGTACTTC
-	12	TRBV7-9	-	TRBJ1-5	CASSRFGQPQHF	TGTGCCAGCAGCCGGTTCGGTCAGCCCCAGCATTTT
-	14	TRBV27	TRBD1	TRBJ1-2	CASSFLGTAYGYTF	TGTGCCAGCAGTTTCCTTGGGACAGCCTATGGCTACACCTTC
many	14	TRBV9	TRBD1	TRBJ2-5	CASSGTGNPKTQYF	TGTGCCAGCAGCGGGACAGGGAATCCTAAGACCCAGTACTTC
-	12	TRBV4-3	-	TRBJ1-1	CASSQGSTEAFF	TGCGCCAGCAGCCAGGGTAGCACTGAAGCTTTCTTT
few	13	TRBV21-1	-	TRBJ1-2	CASDRRSSCGYTF	TGTGCCAGCGATCGACGCAGTTCGTGTGGCTACACCTTC
few	13	TRBV7-2	-	TRBJ2-3	CASNFITTDTQYF	TGTGCCAGCAACTTCATTACCACAGATACGCAGTATTTT
-	17	TRBV25-1	TRBD1	TRBJ2-2	CASSEGGTGTGTGELFF	TGTGCCAGCAGTGAAGGGGGGACAGGGACGGGCACCGGGGAGCTGTTTTTT
few	13	TRBV7-9	-	TRBJ2-1	CASSLAVYNEQFF	TGTGCCAGCAGCTTAGCGGTATACAATGAGCAGTTCTTC
-	15	TRBV7-6	-	TRBJ2-1	CASSCEGLTDNEQFF	TGTGCCAGCAGCTGCGAGGGTTTAACTGACAATGAGCAGTTCTTC
many	15	TRBV6-6	-	TRBJ2-1	CASTPTDVELDEQFF	TGTGCCAGCACCCCAACGGACGTTGAGCTTGATGAGCAGTTCTTC
few	13	TRBV27	-	TRBJ2-7	CASSQGLTYEQYF	TGTGCCAGCAGTCAGGGACTGACCTACGAGCAGTACTTC